The entry below describes one TCR beta chain. What it binds is not known. This CDR3 contains 15 residues. V was pared by 5 bases and J by 5 bases, with 7 bases of the junction left unmatched. Looked up from germline, CDR1 is SGHVS and CDR2 is FQNEAQ. This entry comes from a study of vaccination effects on CD4 cells after COVID-19. Viral peptide pools were used in the ViraFEST assay to expand antigen-specific CD4+ T cells, and sequencing came afterward. With nine to eleven days of culture completed, CD4+ T cells were isolated. Vaccine recipients had no previous SARS-CoV-2 infection; their nucleocapsid antibodies were negative. Clones were read by immunoSEQ multiplex PCR, and TCRdb kept only the in-frame ones, dropping some. The table shows about 73,000 clones, with 65% to 75% occurring only once.

The sequencing used CD4+ T cells from PBMCs cultured with HCoV-NL63 spike peptides, collected before COVID-19 vaccination. This chain joins TRBV7-8 and TRBJ2-1; TRBD1 matches 9 bases. The sequence came from a human donor who received a COVID-19 vaccine. The CDR3 loop reads CASSQQGAVNNEQFF. CDR3 sequence (DNA): TGTGCCAGCAGCCAACAGGGGGCGGTCAACAATGAGCAGTTCTTC.